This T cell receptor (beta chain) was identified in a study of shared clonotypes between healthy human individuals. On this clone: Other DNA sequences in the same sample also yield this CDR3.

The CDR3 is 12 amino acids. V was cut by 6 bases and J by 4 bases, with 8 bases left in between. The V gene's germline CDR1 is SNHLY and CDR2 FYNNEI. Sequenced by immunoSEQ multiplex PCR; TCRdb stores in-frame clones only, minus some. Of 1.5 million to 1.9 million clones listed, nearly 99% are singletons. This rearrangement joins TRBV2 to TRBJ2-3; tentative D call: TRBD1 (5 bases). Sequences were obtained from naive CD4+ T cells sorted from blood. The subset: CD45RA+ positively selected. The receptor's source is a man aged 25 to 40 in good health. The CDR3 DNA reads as TGTGCCAGCAGCCAAGGGGCAGATACGCAGTATTTT. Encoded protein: CASSQGADTQYF.